Listed below are T cell receptor beta chains from one sample, sequenced in a study of cytomegalovirus exposure and HLA in healthy donors. The data were produced by immunoSEQ multiplex PCR, yet TCRdb's version contains in-frame clones alone and is incomplete. The sample lists over 150,000 clones; 70% to 80% were seen once. Sequenced: PBMCs. The receptor set was obtained from a man aged 18-30 years in good health and CMV-seropositive. The CDR3 runs from the conserved cysteine through the conserved F or W. D genes are given only for firm matches. Size is stated for part of the rows, as once, few or many counts, or as a class when the clone is expanded.

D gene	clone size	J gene	V gene	CDR3 length	CDR3 protein	CDR3 DNA
TRBD1	.	TRBJ1-4	TRBV9	15	CASSRRTGENEKLFF	TGTGCCAGCAGCAGACGGACAGGGGAGAATGAAAAACTGTTTTTT
.	.	TRBJ2-7	TRBV5-4	14	CASSSDDSSYEQYF	TGTGCCAGCAGCTCGGACGACAGTTCCTACGAGCAGTACTTC
TRBD1	once	TRBJ2-7	TRBV6-5	16	CASSYRFRTGPYEQYF	TGTGCCAGCAGTTACCGTTTCAGGACAGGGCCCTACGAGCAGTACTTC
TRBD2	.	TRBJ2-3	TRBV2	20	CASSAGLAGYQITGGDTQYF	TGTGCCAGCAGCGCCGGACTAGCGGGATACCAAATTACCGGTGGGGATACGCAGTATTTT
TRBD2	.	TRBJ2-2	TRBV4-3	21	CASSQGIVVRTSGGSTGELFF	TGCGCCAGCAGCCAGGGAATAGTGGTTCGGACTAGCGGGGGGTCCACCGGGGAGCTGTTTTTT
.	.	TRBJ1-5	TRBV2	15	CASRLDYGRNQPQHF	TGTGCCAGCAGGTTAGACTACGGCAGGAATCAGCCCCAGCATTTT
TRBD2	.	TRBJ2-3	TRBV11-1	14	CASSLSGRTDTQYF	TGTGCCAGCAGCCTTAGCGGGCGCACAGATACGCAGTATTTT
.	.	TRBJ2-7	TRBV20-1	11	CSLNSAYEQYF	TGCAGCTTAAACTCGGCCTACGAGCAGTACTTC
TRBD1	.	TRBJ2-7	TRBV29-1	13	CSVEGGQGAEQYF	TGCAGCGTTGAGGGGGGACAGGGTGCCGAGCAGTACTTC
TRBD1	.	TRBJ1-5	TRBV5-5	16	CASSLGPGQGNQPQHF	TGTGCCAGCAGCCTTGGACCCGGACAGGGGAATCAGCCCCAGCATTTT
TRBD1	.	TRBJ1-1	TRBV4-1	17	CASSQYPEFGTDTEAFF	TGCGCCAGCAGCCAGTATCCTGAATTCGGGACAGACACTGAAGCTTTCTTT
TRBD1	.	TRBJ2-7	TRBV15	15	CATSRDQGTGYEQYF	TGTGCCACCAGCAGAGATCAGGGGACAGGCTACGAGCAGTACTTC
TRBD1	.	TRBJ1-5	TRBV29-1	14	CSVAQDRLNQPQHF	TGCAGCGTTGCCCAGGACAGGTTGAATCAGCCCCAGCATTTT
TRBD2	few	TRBJ2-3	TRBV29-1	13	CSAAPGGTDTQYF	TGCAGCGCAGCCCCGGGGGGAACAGATACGCAGTATTTT
TRBD1	.	TRBJ1-3	TRBV11-3	18	CASSVGTGTGGSGNTIYF	TGTGCCAGCAGCGTCGGAACCGGGACAGGGGGCTCTGGAAACACCATATATTTT
.	few	TRBJ2-1	TRBV11-3	14	CASSPRWEHNEQFF	TGTGCCAGCAGTCCCAGGTGGGAGCACAATGAGCAGTTCTTC
.	.	TRBJ1-2	TRBV5-4	13	CASSLDSNYGYTF	TGTGCCAGCAGTCTAGACAGCAACTATGGCTACACCTTC
TRBD1	.	TRBJ1-6	TRBV2	14	CASRTGQGESPLHF	TGTGCCAGCAGGACCGGACAGGGAGAATCACCCCTCCACTTT
.	.	TRBJ2-7	TRBV11-3	15	CASSLDSTTISEQYF	TGTGCCAGCAGCTTAGATAGTACCACCATTTCCGAGCAGTACTTC
TRBD1	few	TRBJ2-4	TRBV6-6	12	CASSPLGGVQYF	TGTGCCAGCAGCCCCCTAGGGGGCGTTCAGTACTTC
.	.	TRBJ2-4	TRBV29-1	13	CSVVTGSANSQYF	TGCAGCGTTGTTACAGGGAGTGCAAACAGTCAGTACTTC
.	.	TRBJ2-5	TRBV10-3	17	CAISEMGAATARETQYF	TGTGCCATCAGTGAGATGGGGGCAGCCACGGCGCGGGAGACCCAGTACTTC
.	.	TRBJ1-2	TRBV7-6	15	CASSLKFPGNGGYTF	TGTGCCAGCAGCTTGAAGTTTCCGGGGAACGGTGGCTACACCTTC
.	.	TRBJ1-2	TRBV6-4	16	CASSDSAGGVTYGYTF	TGTGCCAGCAGTGACTCGGCGGGAGGGGTTACCTATGGCTACACCTTC
.	once	TRBJ1-2	TRBV7-9	12	CSSSPDEGGYTF	TGTTCCAGCAGCCCCGACGAGGGCGGCTACACCTTC
TRBD2	.	TRBJ2-1	TRBV10-1	20	CASSESGRGLAGGPYNEQFF	TGCGCCAGCAGTGAGTCGGGCAGGGGACTAGCGGGAGGGCCCTACAATGAGCAGTTCTTC
TRBD2	.	TRBJ2-1	TRBV5-8	15	CASSLSAGSYNEQFF	TGTGCCAGCAGCTTGTCAGCGGGAAGCTACAATGAGCAGTTCTTC
.	few	TRBJ1-5	TRBV6-6	14	CASSFPNLDQPQHF	TGTGCCAGCAGCTTTCCTAACCTCGATCAGCCCCAGCATTTT
TRBD1	.	TRBJ1-1	TRBV2	13	CASRGTGRAEAFF	TGTGCCAGCAGGGGGACAGGGCGGGCTGAAGCTTTCTTT
.	.	TRBJ2-7	TRBV5-1	13	CASSLNRDYEQYF	TGCGCCAGCAGCCTAAACAGAGACTACGAGCAGTACTTC
TRBD2	.	TRBJ2-7	TRBV10-3	17	CAISELGSGRTGYEQYF	TGTGCCATCAGTGAGTTGGGTAGCGGGAGGACGGGCTACGAGCAGTACTTC
TRBD2	.	TRBJ2-1	TRBV5-1	17	CASSSYPGTSNNNEQFF	TGCGCCAGCAGCTCCTATCCCGGGACTAGTAACAACAATGAGCAGTTCTTC
.	.	TRBJ1-3	TRBV2	15	CASEISRGSGNTIYF	TGTGCCAGCGAAATAAGCAGGGGTTCTGGAAACACCATATATTTT
.	few	TRBJ2-7	TRBV7-8	16	CASSLAQRANSYEQYF	TGTGCCAGCAGCTTAGCGCAAAGAGCGAACTCCTACGAGCAGTACTTC
.	.	TRBJ1-1	TRBV10-1	13	CASSGDMDTEAFF	TGCGCCAGCAGTGGCGACATGGACACTGAAGCTTTCTTT
.	.	TRBJ2-6	TRBV29-1	13	CSVQGTGANGLTF	TGCAGCGTACAGGGGACTGGGGCCAACGGCCTGACTTTC
TRBD1	.	TRBJ1-5	TRBV4-2	16	CASSQVGQGDNQPQHF	TGTGCCAGCAGCCAAGTGGGACAGGGGGACAATCAGCCCCAGCATTTT
TRBD2	.	TRBJ2-7	TRBV9	15	CASSVASGIIYEQYF	TGTGCCAGCAGCGTAGCTAGCGGGATTATCTACGAGCAGTACTTC
TRBD1	.	TRBJ1-6	TRBV9	14	CASSGMTGGSPLHF	TGTGCCAGCAGCGGAATGACAGGGGGCTCACCCCTCCACTTT
.	.	TRBJ2-2	TRBV4-2	18	CASSPRGEAGLNTGELFF	TGTGCCAGCAGCCCAAGGGGGGAAGCGGGGCTAAACACCGGGGAGCTGTTTTTT
.	.	TRBJ1-5	TRBV21-1	18	CASTTKRWTGGLNQPQHF	TGTGCCAGCACCACCAAAAGGTGGACAGGGGGCTTAAATCAGCCCCAGCATTTT
.	.	TRBJ1-1	TRBV27	15	CASSLYAGANTEAFF	TGTGCCAGCAGTTTATATGCAGGGGCGAACACTGAAGCTTTCTTT
TRBD1	.	TRBJ2-7	TRBV9	16	CASSPTGTGFRYEQYF	TGTGCCAGCAGCCCGACCGGGACAGGGTTTCGCTACGAGCAGTACTTC
TRBD1	.	TRBJ2-7	TRBV5-1	14	CASSRTGGLYEQYF	TGCGCCAGCAGCCGGACAGGCGGTCTTTACGAGCAGTACTTC
TRBD1	.	TRBJ1-3	TRBV9	15	CASTVGQGIGNTIYF	TGTGCCAGCACCGTGGGACAGGGAATTGGAAACACCATATATTTT
TRBD2	.	TRBJ2-1	TRBV14	15	CASSQLAGGYNEQFF	TGTGCCAGCAGCCAGCTAGCGGGAGGCTACAATGAGCAGTTCTTC
TRBD2	few	TRBJ2-5	TRBV4-1	20	CASSRYGLADGEADQETQYF	TGCGCCAGCAGTCGATACGGACTAGCGGACGGGGAGGCCGACCAAGAGACCCAGTACTTC
TRBD1	.	TRBJ2-7	TRBV19	14	CASSAGTGILEQYF	TGTGCCAGTAGCGCCGGGACAGGGATTCTCGAGCAGTACTTC
.	.	TRBJ1-1	TRBV29-1	16	CSVEGLSGRVDTEAFF	TGCAGCGTTGAAGGTCTATCGGGCAGGGTTGATACTGAAGCTTTCTTT
.	.	TRBJ1-6	TRBV9	13	CASSPPGDSPLHF	TGTGCCAGCAGTCCTCCGGGTGATTCACCCCTCCACTTT
TRBD1	.	TRBJ1-3	TRBV7-9	15	CSSSDGQAAGNTIYF	TGTTCCAGCAGCGACGGACAGGCGGCTGGAAACACCATATATTTT
.	.	TRBJ1-3	TRBV7-2	18	CASSLARLSAGAGNTIYF	TGTGCCAGCAGCTTAGCTCGTCTCTCGGCAGGGGCCGGAAACACCATATATTTT
TRBD1	.	TRBJ2-1	TRBV5-1	15	CASSLGTGGPVKQFF	TGCGCCAGCAGCTTGGGGACAGGGGGTCCTGTTAAGCAGTTCTTC
TRBD1	.	TRBJ2-1	TRBV29-1	14	CSVEDRDSYNEQFF	TGCAGCGTTGAGGACAGGGACTCCTACAATGAGCAGTTCTTC
TRBD1	few	TRBJ1-5	TRBV4-2	16	CASSHPGTGVNQPQHF	TGTGCCAGCAGCCACCCCGGGACAGGGGTGAATCAGCCCCAGCATTTT
.	many	TRBJ1-3	TRBV4-3	14	CASSLEQSGNTIYF	TGCGCCAGCAGCCTAGAGCAGTCGGGAAACACCATATATTTT
TRBD2	.	TRBJ2-7	TRBV10-3	15	CAISESEGTSGRPYF	TGTGCCATCAGTGAGTCGGAGGGGACTAGCGGGAGGCCGTACTTC
TRBD1	once	TRBJ2-7	TRBV7-9	18	CASSLGRTGGNYFYEQYF	TGTGCCAGCAGCTTAGGCAGGACAGGGGGCAACTACTTCTACGAGCAGTACTTC
.	.	TRBJ1-1	TRBV5-6	13	CASSRTLNTEAFF	TGTGCCAGCAGTAGGACACTGAACACTGAAGCTTTCTTT